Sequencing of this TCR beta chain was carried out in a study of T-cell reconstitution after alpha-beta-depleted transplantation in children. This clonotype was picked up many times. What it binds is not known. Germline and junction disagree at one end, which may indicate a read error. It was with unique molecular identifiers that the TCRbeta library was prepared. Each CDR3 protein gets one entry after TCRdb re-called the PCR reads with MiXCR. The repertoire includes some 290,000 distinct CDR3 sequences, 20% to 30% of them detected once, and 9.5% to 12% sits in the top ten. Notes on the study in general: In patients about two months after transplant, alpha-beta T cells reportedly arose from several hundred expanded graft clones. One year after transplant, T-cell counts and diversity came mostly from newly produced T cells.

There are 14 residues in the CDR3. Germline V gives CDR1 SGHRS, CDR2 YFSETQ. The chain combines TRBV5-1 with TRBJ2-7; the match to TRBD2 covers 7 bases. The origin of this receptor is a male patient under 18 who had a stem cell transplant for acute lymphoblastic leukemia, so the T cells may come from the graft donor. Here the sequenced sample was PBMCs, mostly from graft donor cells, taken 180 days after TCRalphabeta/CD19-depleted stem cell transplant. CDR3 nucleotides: TGTGCCAGCAGCTTGGCCGGGGGGAGCTACGAGCAGTACTTC. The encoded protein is CASSLAGGSYEQYF. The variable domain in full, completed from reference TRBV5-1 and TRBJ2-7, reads KAGVTQTPRYLIKTRGQQVTLSCSPISGHRSVSWYQQTPGQGLQFLFEYFSETQRNKGNFPGRFSGRQFSNSRSEMNVSTLELGDSALYLCASSLAGGSYEQYFGPGTRLTVT.